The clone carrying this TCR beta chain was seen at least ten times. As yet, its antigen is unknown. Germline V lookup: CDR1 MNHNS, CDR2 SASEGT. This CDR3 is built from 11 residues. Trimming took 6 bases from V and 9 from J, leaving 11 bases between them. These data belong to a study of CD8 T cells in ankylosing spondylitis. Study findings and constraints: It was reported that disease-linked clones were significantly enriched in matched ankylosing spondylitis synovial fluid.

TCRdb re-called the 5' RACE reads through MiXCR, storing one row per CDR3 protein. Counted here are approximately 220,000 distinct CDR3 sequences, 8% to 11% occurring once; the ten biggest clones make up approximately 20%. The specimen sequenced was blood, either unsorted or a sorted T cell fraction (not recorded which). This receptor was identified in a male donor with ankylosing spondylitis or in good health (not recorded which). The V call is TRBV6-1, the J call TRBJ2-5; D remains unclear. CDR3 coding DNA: TGTGCCAGCAGATCAGTTGATTCCCAGTACTTC. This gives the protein CASRSVDSQYF.